Below are 11 T cell receptor beta chains sequenced from a single sample in a study of tumor-infiltrating lymphocytes in primary liver carcinoma. From around 0.5 ug of total RNA, TCR beta-specific cDNA was reverse-transcribed using a constant-region primer. Researchers made the TCR beta libraries by running three nested multiplex PCR rounds with slightly modified ARM-PCR. The first two PCR rounds used TRBV1-TRBV30 primers with a Cbeta primer, around 10 cycles each. TCRdb re-called the multiplex PCR reads with MiXCR, one entry per CDR3 protein. The repertoire consists of 50,000 or so distinct CDR3 sequences, with about 78% occurring once and the leading ten covering around 22%. Bulk tissue was left unsorted, and RNA and DNA were co-extracted from roughly 20-30 mg of it. The sequenced sample was liver tumor tissue from sampling region 5. Subset defined: tumor region T5, tumor centre. All receptors derive from a man aged 35 to 55 with primary liver carcinoma and hepatitis B virus infection.

On this clonotype: Because it lacks the conserved phenylalanine or tryptophan at the end, this CDR3 is likely a read error. This chain connects TRBV6-5 to TRBJ2-1; TRBD1 aligns across 9 bases. CDR3 length: 15 residues. Germline V lookup: CDR1 MNHEY, CDR2 SVGAGI. CDR3 protein: CVSSPGTGWGNEQFC. The CDR3 DNA is TGTGTCAGCAGTCCCGGGACAGGGTGGGGAAATGAGCAGTTCTGC.

A note on this clonotype: Germline is not matched at one junction end, which may reflect a read error. The chain links TRBV5-8 to TRBJ2-7, with 7 bases matching TRBD2. CDR3 length: 16 residues. The germline CDR1 and CDR2 sequences are SGHTS and YDEGEE. The CDR3 DNA is TGTGTCAGCAGCCGAGGGGCACTAGCGCTCTCCTACGAGCAGTACTTC. Amino acids: CVSSRGALALSYEQYF. Supplemented by reference TRBV5-8 and TRBJ2-7, the full variable domain reads EAGVTQSPTHLIKTRGQQATLRCSPISGHTSVYWYQQALGLGLQFLLWYDEGEERNRGNFPPRFSGRQFPNYSSELNVNALELEDSALYLCVSSRGALALSYEQYFGPGTRLTVT.

This clonotype was counted between two and nine times. The V call is TRBV4-1, the J call TRBJ2-7, with TRBD1 as a possible D gene (5 bases). The V gene lost 11 bases and the J gene lost 3 bases, with 20 bases spanning the gap. The germline CDR1 and CDR2 sequences are MGHRA and YSYEKL. The CDR3 is made up of 14 amino acids. This CDR3 is CADSQSNQIYEQYF. The CDR3 DNA reads TGCGCCGACAGCCAATCAAACCAGATCTACGAGCAGTACTTC.

A note on this clonotype: The junction shows a germline mismatch at one end, possibly a read error. The chain carries TRBV6-2 or TRBV6-3 and TRBJ2-7; D is ambiguous. CDR1 is MNHEY, CDR2 SVGEGT, per germline. The CDR3 has 13 residues. CDR3 DNA: TGTGCCAGCAATTACGAAGTACCCTACGATCAGTACTTC. Translation gives CASNYEVPYDQYF.

Details on this clonotype: The junction shows a germline mismatch at one end, possibly a read error. This chain connects TRBV10-3 to TRBJ1-1; D unclear. The germline CDR1 and CDR2 sequences are ENHRY and SYGVKD. The CDR3 is 12 amino acids. DNA of the CDR3: TGTGACATCAGTGACCCATCCATTGAAGCTTTCTTT. Protein sequence: CDISDPSIEAFF.

As regards this clonotype: Lacking the conserved final phenylalanine or tryptophan, this CDR3 likely reflects a read error. The genes are TRBV12-5 and TRBJ2-7; D might be TRBD1 or TRBD2, each matching 5 bases. From germline, CDR1 is LGHNT and CDR2 FRNRAP. The CDR3 contains 13 residues. Here the CDR3 reads CASKGTGPYEQYL. For the CDR3, the DNA is TGTGCCAGTAAGGGGACCGGTCCCTACGAGCAGTACTTG.

To note about this clonotype: In this CDR3 the conserved last residue, phenylalanine or tryptophan, is missing, so a read error is likely. J is TRBJ2-3 and V is TRBV12-3 or TRBV12-4; a weak D match, TRBD2 (5 bases). This CDR3 has 15 amino acids. The CDR3 reads CASSWERDGSDTQYL. Written as DNA, the CDR3 is TGTGCTAGCAGTTGGGAGAGGGATGGATCAGATACGCAGTATCTT.

CDR3 DNA sequence: TGTGCCAGCAGTTACTCTCTAGCGGGGGAGAGCTGCAATGAGCAGTTCTTC. It translates to CASSYSLAGESCNEQFF. The chain joins TRBV6-5 to TRBJ2-1; TRBD2 agrees at 10 bases. The CDR3 totals 17 residues. The trim removed 0 bases at V and 6 bases at J, leaving 8 bases unmatched. Germline values: CDR1 MNHEY, CDR2 SVGAGI.

Ten or more counts support this clonotype. The chain joins TRBV29-1 to TRBJ1-3, with 9 bases aligning to TRBD1. Germline-derived CDR1 and CDR2 are SQVTM and ANQGSEA. The CDR3 consists of 15 residues. V shed 4 bases, J shed 4 bases, and the junction held 8 bases outside the gene matches. In nucleotides, the CDR3 is TGCAGCGTTGTGGGGTACAGGGGGCGAGGAAACACCATATATTTT. Protein product: CSVVGYRGRGNTIYF. Full variable domain (missing parts from reference TRBV29-1 and TRBJ1-3): SAVISQKPSRDICQRGTSLTIQCQVDSQVTMMFWYRQQPGQSLTLIATANQGSEATYESGFVIDKFPISRPNLTFSTLTVSNMSPEDSSIYLCSVVGYRGRGNTIYFGEGSWLTVV.

CDR3 coding DNA: TGTATCAGCACGACCCTAGCCTACGAGCAGTACTTC. Its translation: CISTTLAYEQYF. The genes are TRBV28 and TRBJ2-7; no firm D call. The germline CDR1 and CDR2 sequences are MDHEN and SYDVKM. CDR3 length: 12 amino acids.

V is TRBV4-2 and J is TRBJ2-1; 9 bases fit TRBD2. The CDR3 is 17 amino acids. The germline V gene has CDR1 LGHNA and CDR2 YNFKEQ. The DNA for the CDR3 is TGTACCAACAGCCAAGAGATAGCGGGGGCCTCCTACAATGAGCAGTTCTTC. This sequence encodes CTNSQEIAGASYNEQFF.